This T cell receptor beta chain was documented in a study of T cell repertoires in cytomegalovirus infection. Study information: Indications of both CMV infection and matching HLA type were provided by public TCR beta signatures.

V lost 10 bases, J lost 6 bases, and 10 bases lay in between. Germline CDR1 reads MNHNS; CDR2 reads SASEGT. The CDR3 length is 10 residues. TCRdb called the reads again in MiXCR, with one record for every CDR3 protein. The table has 700,000 to 950,000 distinct CDR3 sequences, approximately 30% seen once; the top ten hold roughly 12%. On this clonotype itself: Antigen specificity is unknown.

The chain recombines TRBV6-1 with TRBJ2-7; D uncertain. The source is a human donor in good health (CMV status not recorded). Some clones in this sample may be carry-over from other donors' samples. The sample here was cultured CD8+ T cells from PBMCs, taken from culture after CMV antigen stimulation. The CDR3 spells CATFVVEQYF. The CDR3, as DNA: TGTGCCACCTTTGTGGTCGAGCAGTACTTC.